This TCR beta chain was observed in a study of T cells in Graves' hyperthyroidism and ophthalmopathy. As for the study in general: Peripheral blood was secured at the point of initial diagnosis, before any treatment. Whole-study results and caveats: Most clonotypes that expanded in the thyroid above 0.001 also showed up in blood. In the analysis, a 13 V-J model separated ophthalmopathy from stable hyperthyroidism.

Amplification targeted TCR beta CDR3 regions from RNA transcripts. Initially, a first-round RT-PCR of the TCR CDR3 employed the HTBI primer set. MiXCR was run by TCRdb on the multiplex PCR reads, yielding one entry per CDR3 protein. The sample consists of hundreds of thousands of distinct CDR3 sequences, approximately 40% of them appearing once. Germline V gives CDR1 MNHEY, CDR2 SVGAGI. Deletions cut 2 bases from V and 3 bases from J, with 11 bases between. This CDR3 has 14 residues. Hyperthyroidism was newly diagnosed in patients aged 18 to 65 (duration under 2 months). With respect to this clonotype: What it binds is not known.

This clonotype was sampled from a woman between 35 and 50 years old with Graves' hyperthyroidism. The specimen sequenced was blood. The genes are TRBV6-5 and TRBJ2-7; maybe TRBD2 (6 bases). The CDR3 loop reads CASSYERGGYEQYF. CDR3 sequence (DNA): TGTGCCAGCAGTTACGAAAGGGGAGGCTACGAGCAGTACTTC.